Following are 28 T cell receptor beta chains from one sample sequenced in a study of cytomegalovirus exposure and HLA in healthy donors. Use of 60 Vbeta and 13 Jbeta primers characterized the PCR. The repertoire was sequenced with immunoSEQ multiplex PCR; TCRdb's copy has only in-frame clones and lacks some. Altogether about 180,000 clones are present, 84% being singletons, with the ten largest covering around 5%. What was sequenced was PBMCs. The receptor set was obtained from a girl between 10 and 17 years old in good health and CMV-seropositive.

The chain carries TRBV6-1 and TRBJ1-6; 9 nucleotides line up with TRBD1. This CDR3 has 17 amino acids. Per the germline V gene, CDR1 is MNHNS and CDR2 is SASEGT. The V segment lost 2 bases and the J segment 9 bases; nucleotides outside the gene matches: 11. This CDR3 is CASSESGIQGASSPLHF. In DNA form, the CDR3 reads TGTGCCAGCAGTGAATCGGGAATACAGGGGGCCTCTTCACCCCTCCACTTT.

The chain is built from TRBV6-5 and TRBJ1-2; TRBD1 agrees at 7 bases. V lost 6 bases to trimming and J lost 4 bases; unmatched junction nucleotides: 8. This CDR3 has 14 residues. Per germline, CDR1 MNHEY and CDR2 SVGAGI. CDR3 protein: CASRDRTGIYGYTF. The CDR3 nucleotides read TGTGCCAGCAGAGATCGGACAGGAATCTATGGCTACACCTTC.

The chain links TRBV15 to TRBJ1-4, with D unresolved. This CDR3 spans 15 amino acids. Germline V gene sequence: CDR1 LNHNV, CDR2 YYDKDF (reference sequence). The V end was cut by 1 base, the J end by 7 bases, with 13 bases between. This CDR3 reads CATSRGGMESEKLFF. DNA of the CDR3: TGTGCCACCAGCAGAGGAGGGATGGAAAGTGAAAAACTGTTTTTT.

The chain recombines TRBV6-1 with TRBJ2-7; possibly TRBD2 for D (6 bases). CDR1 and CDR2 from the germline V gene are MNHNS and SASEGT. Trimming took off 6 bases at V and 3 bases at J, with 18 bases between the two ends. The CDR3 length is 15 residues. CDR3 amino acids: CASRDHWDGGYEQYF. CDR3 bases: TGTGCCAGCAGAGACCATTGGGACGGGGGCTACGAGCAGTACTTC.

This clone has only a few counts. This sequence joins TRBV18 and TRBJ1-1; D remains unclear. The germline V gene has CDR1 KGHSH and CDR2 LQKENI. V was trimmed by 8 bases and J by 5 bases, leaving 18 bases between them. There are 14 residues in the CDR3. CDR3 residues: CASQIQSGWTEAFF. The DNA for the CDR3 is TGTGCCAGCCAAATCCAGAGCGGATGGACTGAAGCTTTCTTT.

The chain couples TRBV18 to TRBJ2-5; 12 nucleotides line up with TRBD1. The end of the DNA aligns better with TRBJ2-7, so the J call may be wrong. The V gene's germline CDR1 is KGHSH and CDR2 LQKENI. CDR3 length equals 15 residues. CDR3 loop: CASSLFGTGGHEQYF. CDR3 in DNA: TGTGCCAGCTCGCTATTCGGGACAGGGGGCCACGAGCAGTACTTC.

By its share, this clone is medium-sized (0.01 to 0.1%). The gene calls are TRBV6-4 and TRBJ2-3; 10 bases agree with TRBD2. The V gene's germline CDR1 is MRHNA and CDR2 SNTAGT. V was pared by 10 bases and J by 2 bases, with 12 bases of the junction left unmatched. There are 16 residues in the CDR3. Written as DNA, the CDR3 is TGTGCCACCGAAGCCGGGACTAGCGCGAACACAGATACGCAGTATTTT. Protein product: CATEAGTSANTDTQYF.

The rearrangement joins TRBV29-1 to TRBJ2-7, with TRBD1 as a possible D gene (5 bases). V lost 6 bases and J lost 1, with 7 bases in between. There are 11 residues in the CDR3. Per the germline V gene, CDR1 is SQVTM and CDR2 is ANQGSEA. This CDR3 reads CSVAGSYEQYF. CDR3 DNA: TGCAGCGTAGCAGGGTCCTACGAGCAGTACTTC.

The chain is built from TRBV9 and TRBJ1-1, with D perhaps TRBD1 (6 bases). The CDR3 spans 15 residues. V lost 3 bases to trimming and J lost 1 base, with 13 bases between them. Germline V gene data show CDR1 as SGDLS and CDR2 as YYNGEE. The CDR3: CASSAGEGWNTEAFF. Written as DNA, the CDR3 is TGTGCCAGCAGCGCAGGGGAGGGGTGGAACACTGAAGCTTTCTTT. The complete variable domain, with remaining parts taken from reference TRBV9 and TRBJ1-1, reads DSGVTQTPKHLITATGQRVTLRCSPRSGDLSVYWYQQSLDQGLQFLIQYYNGEERAKGNILERFSAQQFPDLHSELNLSSLELGDSALYFCASSAGEGWNTEAFFGQGTRLTVV.

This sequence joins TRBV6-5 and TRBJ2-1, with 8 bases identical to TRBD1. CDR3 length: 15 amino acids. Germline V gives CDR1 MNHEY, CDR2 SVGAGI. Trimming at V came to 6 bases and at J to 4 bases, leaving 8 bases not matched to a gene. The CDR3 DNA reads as TGTGCCAGCAGCCAGGAGGGGACAGGATACAATGAGCAGTTCTTC. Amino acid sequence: CASSQEGTGYNEQFF.

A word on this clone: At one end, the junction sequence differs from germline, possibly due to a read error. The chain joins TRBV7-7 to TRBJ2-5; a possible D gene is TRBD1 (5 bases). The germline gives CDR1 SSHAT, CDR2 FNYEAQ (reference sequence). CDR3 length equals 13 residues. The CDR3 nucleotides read TGTGCTAGCAGCTTAGGTAGGGGAGAGACCCAGTACTTC. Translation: CASSLGRGETQYF.

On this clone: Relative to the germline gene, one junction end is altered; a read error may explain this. The chain's CDR3 is CASSPRGAVNTEAFF. The CDR3 bases are TGTGCCAGCAGCCCCCGGGGGGCGGTGAACACTGAAGCTTTCTTT. V usage is TRBV5-1 and J usage is TRBJ1-1; D is perhaps TRBD1 (6 bases). Germline V lookup: CDR1 SGHRS, CDR2 YFSETQ. The CDR3 is 15 residues long.

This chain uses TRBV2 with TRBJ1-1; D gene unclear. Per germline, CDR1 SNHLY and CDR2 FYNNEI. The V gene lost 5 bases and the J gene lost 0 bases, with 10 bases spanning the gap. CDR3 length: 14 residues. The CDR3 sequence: CASSLLILNTEAFF. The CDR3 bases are TGTGCCAGCAGTTTACTTATTCTGAACACTGAAGCTTTCTTT.

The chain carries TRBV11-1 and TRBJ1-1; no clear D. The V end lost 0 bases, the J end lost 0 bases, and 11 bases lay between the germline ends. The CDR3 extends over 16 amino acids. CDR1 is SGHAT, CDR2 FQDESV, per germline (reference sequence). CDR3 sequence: CASSLARAIMNTEAFF. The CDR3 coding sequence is TGTGCCAGCAGCTTAGCGCGAGCTATTATGAACACTGAAGCTTTCTTT.

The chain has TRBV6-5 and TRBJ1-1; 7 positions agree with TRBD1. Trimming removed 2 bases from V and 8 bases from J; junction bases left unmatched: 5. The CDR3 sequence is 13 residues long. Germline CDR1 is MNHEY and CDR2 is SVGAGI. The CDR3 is CASSYLDRAEAFF. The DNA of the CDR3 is TGTGCCAGCAGTTACCTTGACAGGGCGGAAGCTTTCTTT.

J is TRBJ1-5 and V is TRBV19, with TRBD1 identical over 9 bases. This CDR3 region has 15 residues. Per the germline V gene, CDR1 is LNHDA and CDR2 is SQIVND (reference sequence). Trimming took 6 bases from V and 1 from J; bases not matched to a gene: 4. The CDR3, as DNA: TGTGCCAGTAGCTTCGGACAGGGGAGCAATCAGCCCCAGCATTTT. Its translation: CASSFGQGSNQPQHF.

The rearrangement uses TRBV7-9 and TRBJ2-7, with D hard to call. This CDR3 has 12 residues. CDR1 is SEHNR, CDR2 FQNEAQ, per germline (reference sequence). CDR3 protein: CALRGNSYEQYF. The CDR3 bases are TGTGCTCTACGCGGCAACTCCTACGAGCAGTACTTC.

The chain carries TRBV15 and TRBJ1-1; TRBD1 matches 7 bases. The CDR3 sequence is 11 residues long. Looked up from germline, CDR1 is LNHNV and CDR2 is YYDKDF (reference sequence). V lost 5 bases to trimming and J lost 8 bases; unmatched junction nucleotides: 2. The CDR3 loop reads CATSPRGEAFF. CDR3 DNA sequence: TGTGCCACCAGCCCCAGGGGGGAAGCTTTCTTT.

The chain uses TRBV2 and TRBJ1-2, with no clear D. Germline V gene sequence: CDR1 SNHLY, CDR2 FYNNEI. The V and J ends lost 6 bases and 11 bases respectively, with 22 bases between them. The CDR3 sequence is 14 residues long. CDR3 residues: CASSAATGGFGYTF. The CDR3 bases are TGTGCCAGCAGCGCTGCAACGGGAGGGTTTGGTTACACCTTC.

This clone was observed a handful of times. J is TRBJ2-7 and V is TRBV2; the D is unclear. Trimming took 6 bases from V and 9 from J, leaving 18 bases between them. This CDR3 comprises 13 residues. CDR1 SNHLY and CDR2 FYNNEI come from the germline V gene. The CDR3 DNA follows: TGTGCCAGCAGCCCCTCCGGAGCGAGTAGGCAGTACTTC. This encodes CASSPSGASRQYF.

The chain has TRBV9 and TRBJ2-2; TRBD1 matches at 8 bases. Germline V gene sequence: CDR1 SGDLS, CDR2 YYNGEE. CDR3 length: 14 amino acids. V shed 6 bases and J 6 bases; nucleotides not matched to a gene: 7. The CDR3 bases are TGTGCCAGCACCGGACAGGGAGTCGCCGGGGAGCTGTTTTTT. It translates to CASTGQGVAGELFF.

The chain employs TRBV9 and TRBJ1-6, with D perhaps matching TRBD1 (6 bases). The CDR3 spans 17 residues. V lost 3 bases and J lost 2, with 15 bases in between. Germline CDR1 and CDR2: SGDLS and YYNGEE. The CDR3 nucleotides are TGTGCCAGCAGCGCGGGAGGGGGGATCCCCTATAATTCACCCCTCCACTTT. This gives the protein CASSAGGGIPYNSPLHF.

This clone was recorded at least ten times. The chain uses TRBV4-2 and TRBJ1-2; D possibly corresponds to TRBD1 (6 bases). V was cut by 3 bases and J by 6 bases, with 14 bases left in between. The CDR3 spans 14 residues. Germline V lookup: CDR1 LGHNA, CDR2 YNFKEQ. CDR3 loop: CASSQTGGRDGYTF. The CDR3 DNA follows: TGTGCCAGCAGCCAGACGGGGGGCCGAGATGGCTACACCTTC.

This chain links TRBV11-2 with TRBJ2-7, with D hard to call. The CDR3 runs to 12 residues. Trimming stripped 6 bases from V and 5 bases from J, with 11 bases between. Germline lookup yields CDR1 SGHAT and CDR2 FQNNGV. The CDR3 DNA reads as TGTGCCAGCAGACCATTCCGGGACGAGCAGTACTTC. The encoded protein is CASRPFRDEQYF. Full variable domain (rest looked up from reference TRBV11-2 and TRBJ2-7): EAGVAQSPRYKIIEKRQSVAFWCNPISGHATLYWYQQILGQGPKLLIQFQNNGVVDDSQLPKDRFSAERLKGVDSTLKIQPAKLEDSAVYLCASRPFRDEQYFGPGTRLTVT.

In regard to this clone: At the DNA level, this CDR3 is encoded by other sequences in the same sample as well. CDR3 region: CASSPSGGAGNEQFF. The CDR3 DNA sequence: TGTGCCAGCTCCCCTAGCGGGGGGGCTGGTAATGAGCAGTTCTTC. This chain connects TRBV9 to TRBJ2-1, with 12 positions matching TRBD2. The CDR3 is 15 residues long. Germline CDR1 is SGDLS and CDR2 is YYNGEE. Trimming at V came to 7 bases and at J to 7 bases, leaving 9 bases not matched to a gene. The whole variable domain, filled in from reference TRBV9 and TRBJ2-1, reads DSGVTQTPKHLITATGQRVTLRCSPRSGDLSVYWYQQSLDQGLQFLIQYYNGEERAKGNILERFSAQQFPDLHSELNLSSLELGDSALYFCASSPSGGAGNEQFFGPGTRLTVL.

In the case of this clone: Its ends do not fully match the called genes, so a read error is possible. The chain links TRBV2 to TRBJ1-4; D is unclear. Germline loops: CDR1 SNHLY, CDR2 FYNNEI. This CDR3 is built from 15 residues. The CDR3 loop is CASTVNFRTSEKLFF. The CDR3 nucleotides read TGTGCCAGCACTGTAAATTTTAGAACTAGTGAAAAACTGTTTTTT.

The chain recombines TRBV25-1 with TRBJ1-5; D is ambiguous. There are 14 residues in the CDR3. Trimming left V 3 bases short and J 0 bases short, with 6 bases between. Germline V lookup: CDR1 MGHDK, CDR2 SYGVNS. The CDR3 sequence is CASSDGYSNQPQHF. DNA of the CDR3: TGTGCCAGCAGTGACGGTTATAGCAATCAGCCCCAGCATTTT.

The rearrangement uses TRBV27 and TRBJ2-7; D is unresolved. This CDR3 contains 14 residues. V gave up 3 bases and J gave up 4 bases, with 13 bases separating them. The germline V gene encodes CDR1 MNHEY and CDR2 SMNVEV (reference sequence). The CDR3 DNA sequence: TGTGCCAGCAGTTTCAGCAGGTCGATGTACGAGCAGTACTTC. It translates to CASSFSRSMYEQYF.